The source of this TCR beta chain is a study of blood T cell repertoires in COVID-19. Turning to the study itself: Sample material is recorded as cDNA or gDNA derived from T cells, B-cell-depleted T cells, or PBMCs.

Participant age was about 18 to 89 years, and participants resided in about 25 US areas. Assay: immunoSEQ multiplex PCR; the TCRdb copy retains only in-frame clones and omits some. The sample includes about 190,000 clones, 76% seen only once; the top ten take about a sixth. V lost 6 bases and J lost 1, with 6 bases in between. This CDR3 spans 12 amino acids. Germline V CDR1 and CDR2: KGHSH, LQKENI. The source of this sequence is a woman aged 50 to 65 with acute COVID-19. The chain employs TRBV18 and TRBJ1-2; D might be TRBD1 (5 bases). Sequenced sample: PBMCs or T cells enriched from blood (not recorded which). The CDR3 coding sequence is TGTGCCAGCTCCGACAGTAACTATGGCTACACCTTC. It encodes CASSDSNYGYTF.